These T cell receptor beta chains were read from a single sample in a study of cytomegalovirus exposure and HLA in healthy donors. Assay used: immunoSEQ multiplex PCR; TCRdb lists only in-frame clones, some missing. The table records 190,000 or so clones, 75% to 90% of them present only once. Sequenced sample: PBMCs. These receptors all come from a woman aged 50 to 60 in good health and CMV-seropositive. The CDR3 runs from the conserved cysteine through the conserved F or W. Rows may omit the clone size; those that give it use once, few, many or a size class.

clone size: .; V gene: TRBV28; CDR3 length: 15; CDR3 protein: CASSSSPGVADTQYF
clone size: .; V gene: TRBV6-5; CDR3 length: 14; CDR3 protein: CASRTTGVPYGYTF
clone size: .; V gene: TRBV28; CDR3 length: 14; CDR3 protein: CASSFGGGFEKLFF
clone size: .; V gene: TRBV29-1; CDR3 length: 12; CDR3 protein: CSFRTGEDTQYF
clone size: .; V gene: TRBV19; CDR3 length: 14; CDR3 protein: CASSVPRGNQPQHF
clone size: .; V gene: TRBV7-9; CDR3 length: 19; CDR3 protein: CASSLHHLGTSGGTGELFF
clone size: .; V gene: TRBV11-3; CDR3 length: 14; CDR3 protein: CASSSMTGADTQYF
clone size: .; V gene: TRBV7-8; CDR3 length: 13; CDR3 protein: CASSLGREAWAFF
clone size: .; V gene: TRBV19; CDR3 length: 12; CDR3 protein: CATRGATGIQYF
clone size: .; V gene: TRBV10-3; CDR3 length: 13; CDR3 protein: CATVAGGADTQYF
clone size: .; V gene: TRBV2; CDR3 length: 13; CDR3 protein: CASGGQDNSPLHF
clone size: .; V gene: TRBV5-4; CDR3 length: 15; CDR3 protein: CASSLGAGLEETQYF
clone size: once; V gene: TRBV7-7; CDR3 length: 15; CDR3 protein: CASSQTSANTGELFF
clone size: .; V gene: TRBV10-3; CDR3 length: 18; CDR3 protein: CAISDLLAGRSSTDTQYF
clone size: .; V gene: TRBV4-3; CDR3 length: 15; CDR3 protein: CASSQDYGEGEKLFF
clone size: .; V gene: TRBV29-1; CDR3 length: 13; CDR3 protein: CSVGGTGFNEQFF